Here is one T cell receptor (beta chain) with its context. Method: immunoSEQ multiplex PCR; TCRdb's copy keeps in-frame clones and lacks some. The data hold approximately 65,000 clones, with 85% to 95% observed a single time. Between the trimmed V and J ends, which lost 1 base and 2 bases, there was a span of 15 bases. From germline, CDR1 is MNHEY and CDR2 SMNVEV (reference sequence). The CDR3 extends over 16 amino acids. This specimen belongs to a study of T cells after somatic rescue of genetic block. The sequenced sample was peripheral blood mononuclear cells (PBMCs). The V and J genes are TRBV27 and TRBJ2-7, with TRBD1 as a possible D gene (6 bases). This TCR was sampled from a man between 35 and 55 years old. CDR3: CASSLFGTQDPYEQYF. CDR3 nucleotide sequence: TGTGCCAGCAGTTTATTTGGGACACAGGACCCCTACGAGCAGTACTTC.